This TCR beta chain was sequenced for a study of T cells expressing NK-cell markers. Germline V lookup: CDR1 SGHRS, CDR2 YFSETQ. The CDR3 runs to 13 residues. For each CDR3 protein, TCRdb gives one entry from its re-call of the 5' RACE reads, without DNA. The sample includes roughly 180,000 distinct CDR3 sequences. Material for sequencing was blood T cells: a sorted CD56 or NKG2C T cell subset, CD4+ or CD8+ T cells, or bulk PBMC T cells (not recorded which). The J gene is TRBJ1-3, the V gene TRBV5-1. This TCR came from a woman between 18 and 69 years old in good health. The CDR3 spells CASSLGDGNTIYF. The whole variable domain, filled in from reference TRBV5-1 and TRBJ1-3, reads KAGVTQTPRYLIKTRGQQVTLSCSPISGHRSVSWYQQTPGQGLQFLFEYFSETQRNKGNFPGRFSGRQFSNSRSEMNVSTLELGDSALYLCASSLGDGNTIYFGEGSWLTVV.